This T cell receptor beta chain was found in a study of blood T cell repertoires in COVID-19. Whole-study context: Some COVID-19 samples were acute and others convalescent; all came from the United States, Italy and Spain.

Germline values: CDR1 SQVTM, CDR2 ANQGSEA. The germline V and J ends were trimmed by 7 bases and 2 bases, with 12 bases remaining between them. The CDR3 is made up of 13 amino acids. Study processing details: How many nucleated cells were present was estimated from reference gene primer amplification. The method was immunoSEQ multiplex PCR; TCRdb's version includes in-frame clones alone and lacks a portion of them. V, J and clone size derive from that table, while D and trimming were established from the DNA sequence. The sample carries 150,000 to 200,000 clones, roughly four fifths recorded once. This TCR derives from a human donor in a cohort sampled during active COVID-19. The sample taken for sequencing was peripheral blood. The chain employs TRBV29-1 and TRBJ1-3; the D is unclear. For the CDR3, the DNA is TGCAGCGCTTGGGAGCGCCCTGGAAACACCATATATTTT. It is translated as CSAWERPGNTIYF.